This entry lists 8 T cell receptor beta chains sequenced from one sample in a study of blood T cell repertoires in COVID-19. Sequencing used immunoSEQ multiplex PCR; TCRdb keeps in-frame clones, though not all of them. The table records approximately 170,000 clones, about 80% of them present only once. The sequenced sample consisted of PBMCs or T cells enriched from blood (not recorded which). Receptors originate from a woman aged 65 to 85 in a cohort exposed to, infected with or recovered from COVID-19 (not recorded which).

This clone came up once. CDR3 coding DNA: TGTGCCAGCAGCTCCGGACAGGTGTTACAAGAGACCCAGTACTTC. Amino acid sequence: CASSSGQVLQETQYF. This chain links TRBV11-2 with TRBJ2-5; 7 bases align to TRBD1. Germline trimming cut 4 bases from V and 2 bases from J; bases unmatched to any gene: 7. The CDR3 loop spans 15 amino acids. Germline CDR1 is SGHAT and CDR2 is FQNNGV.

As regards this clone: Other DNA sequences in the sample encode the same CDR3. The V gene is TRBV28, the J gene TRBJ1-2, with 11 bases that match TRBD1. This CDR3 is 14 amino acids long. The germline V gene has CDR1 MDHEN and CDR2 SYDVKM. V lost 4 bases, J lost 8 bases, and 6 bases stayed unmatched. The CDR3 here is CASSSGQGASGYTF. CDR3 nucleotide sequence: TGTGCCAGCAGTTCCGGACAGGGGGCGTCGGGCTACACCTTC.

The V and J genes are TRBV19 and TRBJ2-5; 11 bases fit TRBD1. The J segment lost 2 bases and the V segment lost 4 bases, leaving 6 bases of the junction unmatched. This CDR3 contains 16 residues. CDR1 is LNHDA, CDR2 SQIVND, per germline (reference sequence). Written as DNA, the CDR3 is TGTGCCAGTAGTAAAGGGACAGGGGGTCTGCAAGAGACCCAGTACTTC. As protein: CASSKGTGGLQETQYF.

This clone was picked up one time. V gene TRBV5-1 combines with J gene TRBJ1-2, with 9 bases that match TRBD1. CDR1 is SGHRS and CDR2 is YFSETQ in the germline V gene. The CDR3 is made up of 16 amino acids. V lost 4 bases, J lost 5 bases, and 12 bases stayed unmatched. CDR3 residues: CASSLGTGPSKYGYTF. CDR3 in DNA: TGCGCCAGCAGCCTCGGGACAGGGCCCTCGAAGTATGGCTACACCTTC. The full variable domain, its missing parts supplied by reference TRBV5-1 and TRBJ1-2, is KAGVTQTPRYLIKTRGQQVTLSCSPISGHRSVSWYQQTPGQGLQFLFEYFSETQRNKGNFPGRFSGRQFSNSRSEMNVSTLELGDSALYLCASSLGTGPSKYGYTFGSGTRLTVV.

The CDR3 bases are TGTGCCAGCAGTTTCAACCAGGGTGCCGAGCAGTACTTC. Its translation is CASSFNQGAEQYF. The rearrangement links TRBV12-3 or TRBV12-4 to TRBJ2-7; TRBD1 is a possible D gene (5 bases). The V end was cut by 3 bases, the J end by 6 bases, with 12 bases between. This CDR3 region has 13 residues.

The chain links TRBV18 to TRBJ2-3; D is undetermined. CDR3 length equals 14 residues. The germline V and J ends were trimmed by 3 bases and 3 bases, with 10 bases remaining between them. Germline CDR1 and CDR2: KGHSH and LQKENI. CDR3 bases: TGTGCCAGCTCACCGAACGACTGGACAGATACGCAGTATTTT. Its translation: CASSPNDWTDTQYF.

This clone was counted many times. The CDR3 DNA reads as TGTGCCAGCAGCCCACGCCACAGGGGTACTGAAGCTTTCTTT. Protein: CASSPRHRGTEAFF. This chain links TRBV11-1 with TRBJ1-1; TRBD1 agrees at 7 bases. Germline CDR1 is SGHAT and CDR2 is FQDESV (reference sequence). Trimming at V came to 5 bases and at J to 5 bases, leaving 8 bases not matched to a gene. The CDR3 totals 14 residues. The variable domain in full, completed from reference TRBV11-1 and TRBJ1-1, reads EAEVAQSPRYKITEKSQAVAFWCDPISGHATLYWYRQILGQGPELLVQFQDESVVDDSQLPKDRFSAERLKGVDSTLKIQPAELGDSAMYLCASSPRHRGTEAFFGQGTRLTVV.

The rearrangement joins TRBV18 to TRBJ1-2, with 7 bases identical to TRBD1. CDR1 and CDR2 (germline): KGHSH, LQKENI. This CDR3 spans 16 amino acids. With V trimmed by 0 bases and J by 4 bases, 8 bases remained unmatched. The CDR3 loop is CASSPPSGGVFYGYTF. The CDR3 DNA sequence: TGTGCCAGCTCACCACCGTCAGGGGGTGTTTTCTATGGCTACACCTTC.